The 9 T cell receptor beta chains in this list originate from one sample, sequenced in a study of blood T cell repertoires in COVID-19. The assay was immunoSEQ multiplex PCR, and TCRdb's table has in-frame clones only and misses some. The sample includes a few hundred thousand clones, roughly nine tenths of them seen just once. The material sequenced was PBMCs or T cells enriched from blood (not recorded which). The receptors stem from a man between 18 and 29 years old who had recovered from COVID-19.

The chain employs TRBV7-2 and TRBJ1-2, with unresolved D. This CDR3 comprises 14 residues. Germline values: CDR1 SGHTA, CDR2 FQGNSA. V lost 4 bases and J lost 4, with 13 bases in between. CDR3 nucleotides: TGTGCCAGCAGCTCGACTAGAGGGCGCTATGGCTACACCTTC. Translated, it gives CASSSTRGRYGYTF. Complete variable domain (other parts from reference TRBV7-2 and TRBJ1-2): GAGVSQSPSNKVTEKGKDVELRCDPISGHTALYWYRQSLGQGLEFLIYFQGNSAPDKSGLPSDRFSAERTGGSVSTLTIQRTQQEDSAVYLCASSSTRGRYGYTFGSGTRLTVV.

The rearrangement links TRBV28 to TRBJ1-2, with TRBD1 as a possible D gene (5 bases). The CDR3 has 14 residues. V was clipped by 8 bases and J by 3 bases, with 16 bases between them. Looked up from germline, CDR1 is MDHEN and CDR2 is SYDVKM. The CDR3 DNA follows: TGTGCCAGCGGCCTGGGAAGGGGCGACTATGGCTACACCTTC. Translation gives CASGLGRGDYGYTF.

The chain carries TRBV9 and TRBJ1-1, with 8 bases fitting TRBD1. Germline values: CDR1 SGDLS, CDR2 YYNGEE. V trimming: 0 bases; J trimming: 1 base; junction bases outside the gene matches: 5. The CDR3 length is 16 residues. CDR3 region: CASSVAGQGWNTEAFF. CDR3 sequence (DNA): TGTGCCAGCAGCGTAGCTGGACAGGGATGGAACACTGAAGCTTTCTTT. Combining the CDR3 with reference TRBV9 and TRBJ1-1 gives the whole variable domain DSGVTQTPKHLITATGQRVTLRCSPRSGDLSVYWYQQSLDQGLQFLIQYYNGEERAKGNILERFSAQQFPDLHSELNLSSLELGDSALYFCASSVAGQGWNTEAFFGQGTRLTVV.

The CDR3 here is CASSLRDGGGTEAFF. The DNA for the CDR3 is TGTGCCAGCAGCCTCCGAGACGGGGGGGGCACTGAAGCTTTCTTT. The chain has TRBV7-2 and TRBJ1-1; possibly TRBD1 for D (5 bases). This CDR3 spans 15 amino acids. Germline V lookup: CDR1 SGHTA, CDR2 FQGNSA. V dropped 5 bases and J dropped 4 bases, with 17 bases sitting between them.

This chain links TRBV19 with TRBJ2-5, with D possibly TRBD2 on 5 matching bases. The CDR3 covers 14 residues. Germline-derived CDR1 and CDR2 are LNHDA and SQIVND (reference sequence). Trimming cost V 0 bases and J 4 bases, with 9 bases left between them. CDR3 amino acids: CASSIEGVGETQYF. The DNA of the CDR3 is TGTGCCAGTAGTATAGAGGGAGTAGGAGAGACCCAGTACTTC.

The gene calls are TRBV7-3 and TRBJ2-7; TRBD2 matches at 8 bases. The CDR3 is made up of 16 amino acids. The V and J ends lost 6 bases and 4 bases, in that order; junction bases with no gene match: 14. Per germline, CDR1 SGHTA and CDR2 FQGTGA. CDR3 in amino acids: CASSSTGTRVVYEQYF. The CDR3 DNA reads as TGTGCCAGCAGTTCAACCGGGACTAGAGTTGTGTACGAGCAGTACTTC.

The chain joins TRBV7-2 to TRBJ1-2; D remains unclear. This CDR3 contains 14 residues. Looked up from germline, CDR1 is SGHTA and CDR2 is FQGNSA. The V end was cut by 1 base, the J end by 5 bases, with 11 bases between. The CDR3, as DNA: TGTGCCAGCAGCTTAGGTAACAGCCTATATGGCTACACCTTC. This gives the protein CASSLGNSLYGYTF.

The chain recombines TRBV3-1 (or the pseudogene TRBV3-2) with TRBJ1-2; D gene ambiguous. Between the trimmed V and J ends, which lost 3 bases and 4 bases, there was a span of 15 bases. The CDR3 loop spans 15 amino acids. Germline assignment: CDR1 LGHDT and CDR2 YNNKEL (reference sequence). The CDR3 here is CASSQVGQSAYGYTF. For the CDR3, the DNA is TGTGCCAGCAGCCAGGTTGGTCAGTCTGCCTATGGCTACACCTTC.

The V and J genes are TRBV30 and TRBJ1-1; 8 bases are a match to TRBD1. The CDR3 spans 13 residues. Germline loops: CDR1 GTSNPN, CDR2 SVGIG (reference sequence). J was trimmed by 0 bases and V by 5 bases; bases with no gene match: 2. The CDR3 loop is CAWDRGLNTEAFF. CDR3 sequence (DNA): TGTGCCTGGGACAGGGGACTGAACACTGAAGCTTTCTTT.